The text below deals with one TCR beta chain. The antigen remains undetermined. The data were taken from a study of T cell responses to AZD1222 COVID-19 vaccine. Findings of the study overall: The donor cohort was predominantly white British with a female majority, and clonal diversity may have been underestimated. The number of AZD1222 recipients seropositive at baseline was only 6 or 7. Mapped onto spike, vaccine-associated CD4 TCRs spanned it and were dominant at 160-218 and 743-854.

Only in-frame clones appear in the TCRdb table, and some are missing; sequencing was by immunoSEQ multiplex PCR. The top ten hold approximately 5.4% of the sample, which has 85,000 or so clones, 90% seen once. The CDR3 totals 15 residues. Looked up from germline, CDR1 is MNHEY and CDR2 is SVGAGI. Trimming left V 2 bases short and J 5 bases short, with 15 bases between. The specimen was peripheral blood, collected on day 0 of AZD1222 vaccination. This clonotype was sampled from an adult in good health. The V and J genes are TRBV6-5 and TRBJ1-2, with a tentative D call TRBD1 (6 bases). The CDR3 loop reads CASSYLREGGYGYTF. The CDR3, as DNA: TGTGCCAGCAGTTACCTTCGGGAGGGGGGGTATGGCTACACCTTC.